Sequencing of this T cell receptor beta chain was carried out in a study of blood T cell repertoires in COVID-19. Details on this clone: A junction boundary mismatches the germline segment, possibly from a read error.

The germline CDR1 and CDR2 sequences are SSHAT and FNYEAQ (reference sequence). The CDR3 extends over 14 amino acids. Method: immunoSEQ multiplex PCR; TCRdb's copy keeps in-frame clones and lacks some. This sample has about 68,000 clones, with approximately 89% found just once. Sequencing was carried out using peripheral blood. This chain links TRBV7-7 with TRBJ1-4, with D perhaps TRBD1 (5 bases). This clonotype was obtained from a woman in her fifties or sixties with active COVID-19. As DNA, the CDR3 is TGTGCTAGCAGTCTCGGGGGGGCTAATGAAAAACTGTTTTTT. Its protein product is CASSLGGANEKLFF.